This record covers a single T cell receptor (beta chain). Only in-frame clones appear in the TCRdb table, and some are missing; sequencing was by immunoSEQ multiplex PCR. Found here are 200,000 to 250,000 clones, 86% of them singletons; the top ten hold over 2%. These data belong to a study of blood T cell repertoires in COVID-19. Everyone who took part was roughly 18 to 89 years old, and they came from 24 US areas. Which cohort a participant joined came from the clinical history participants gave. Two negative PCRs, clearance, or symptom resolution had been documented for recovered Cohort 3 donors. CDR1 and CDR2 (germline): LGHNA, YSLEER. V shed 4 bases, J shed 0 bases, and the junction held 5 bases outside the gene matches. The CDR3 totals 15 residues.

V and J are TRBV4-3 and TRBJ2-5; 7 positions agree with TRBD1. The sequencing input was PBMCs or T cells enriched from blood (not recorded which). The sequence was collected from a woman between 45 and 60 years old who had recovered from COVID-19. CDR3 sequence: CASSRGDRDQETQYF. CDR3 sequence (DNA): TGCGCCAGCAGCCGAGGCGACAGGGACCAAGAGACCCAGTACTTC.